The clone carrying this TCR beta chain appeared a few times. TCRdb reanalysed the RT-PCR reads using MiXCR and keeps one entry per CDR3 protein. The sample records hundreds of thousands of distinct CDR3 sequences, approximately 14% being singletons. Trimming took 2 bases from V and 7 from J; bases not matched to a gene: 6. Germline-derived CDR1 and CDR2 are MNHEY and SVGAGI. The CDR3 consists of 15 residues. The sequenced sample consisted of memory CD4+ T cells from blood. The TCR originated in a female donor in good health, serving as a healthy control. The chain employs TRBV6-5 and TRBJ2-7; 12 nucleotides align to TRBD2. This chain's CDR3 is CASSYASGRAREQYF. The CDR3 DNA sequence: TGTGCCAGCAGTTACGCTAGCGGGAGGGCAAGGGAGCAGTACTTC.